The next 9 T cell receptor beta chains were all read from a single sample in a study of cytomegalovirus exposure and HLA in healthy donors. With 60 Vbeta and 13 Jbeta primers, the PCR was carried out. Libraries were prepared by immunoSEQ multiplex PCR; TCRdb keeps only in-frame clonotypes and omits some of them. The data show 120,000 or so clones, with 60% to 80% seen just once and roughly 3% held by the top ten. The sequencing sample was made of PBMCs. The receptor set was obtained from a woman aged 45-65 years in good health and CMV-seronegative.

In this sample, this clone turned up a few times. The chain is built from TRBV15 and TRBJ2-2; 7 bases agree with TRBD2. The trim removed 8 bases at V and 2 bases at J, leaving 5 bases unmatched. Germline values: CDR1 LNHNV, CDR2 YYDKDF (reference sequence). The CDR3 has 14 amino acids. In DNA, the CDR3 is TGTGCCACCCGGCTAGCGGTCAACACCGGGGAGCTGTTTTTT. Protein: CATRLAVNTGELFF.

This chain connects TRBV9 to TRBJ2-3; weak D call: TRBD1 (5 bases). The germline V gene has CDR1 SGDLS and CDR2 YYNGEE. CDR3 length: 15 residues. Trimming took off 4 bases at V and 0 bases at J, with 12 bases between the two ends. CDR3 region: CASSPRQSSTDTQYF. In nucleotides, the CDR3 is TGTGCCAGCAGCCCCCGACAGTCTAGCACAGATACGCAGTATTTT.

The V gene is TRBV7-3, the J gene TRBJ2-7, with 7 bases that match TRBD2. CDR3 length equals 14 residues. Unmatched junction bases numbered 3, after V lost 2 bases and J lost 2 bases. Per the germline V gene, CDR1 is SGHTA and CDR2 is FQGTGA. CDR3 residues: CASSLVREAYEQYF. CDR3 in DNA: TGTGCCAGCAGCTTAGTTCGGGAGGCCTACGAGCAGTACTTC.

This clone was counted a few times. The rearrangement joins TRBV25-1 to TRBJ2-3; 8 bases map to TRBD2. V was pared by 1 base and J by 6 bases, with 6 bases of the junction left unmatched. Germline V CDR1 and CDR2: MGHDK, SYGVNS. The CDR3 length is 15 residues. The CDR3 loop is CASSELNGGRDTQYF. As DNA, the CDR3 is TGTGCCAGCAGTGAATTGAATGGCGGGAGGGATACGCAGTATTTT.

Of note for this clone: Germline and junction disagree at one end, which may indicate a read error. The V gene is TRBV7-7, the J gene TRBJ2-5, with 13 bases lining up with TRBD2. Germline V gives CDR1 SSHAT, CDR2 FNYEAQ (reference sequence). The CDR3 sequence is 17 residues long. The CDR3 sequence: CASSQFGLAGEGETQYF. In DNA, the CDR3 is TGTGCTAGCAGCCAATTCGGACTAGCGGGAGAGGGGGAGACCCAGTACTTC. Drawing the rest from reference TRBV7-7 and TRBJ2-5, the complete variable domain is GAGVSQSPRYKVTKRGQDVTLRCDPISSHATLYWYQQALGQGPEFLTYFNYEAQPDKSGLPSDRFSAERPEGSISTLTIQRTEQRDSAMYRCASSQFGLAGEGETQYFGPGTRLLVL.

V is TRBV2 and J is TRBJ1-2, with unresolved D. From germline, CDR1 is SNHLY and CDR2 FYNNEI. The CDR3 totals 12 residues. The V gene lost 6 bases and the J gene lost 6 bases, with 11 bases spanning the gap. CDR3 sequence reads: CASRSLDDGYTF. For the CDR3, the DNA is TGTGCCAGCAGGTCCCTAGACGATGGCTACACCTTC.

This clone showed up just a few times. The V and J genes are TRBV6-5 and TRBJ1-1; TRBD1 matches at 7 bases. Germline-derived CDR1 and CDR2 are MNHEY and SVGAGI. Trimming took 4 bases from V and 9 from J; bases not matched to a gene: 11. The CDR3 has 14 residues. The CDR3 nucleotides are TGTGCCAGCAGTTGGGACAGCGGAACACTGAAAGCTTTCTTT. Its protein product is CASSWDSGTLKAFF.

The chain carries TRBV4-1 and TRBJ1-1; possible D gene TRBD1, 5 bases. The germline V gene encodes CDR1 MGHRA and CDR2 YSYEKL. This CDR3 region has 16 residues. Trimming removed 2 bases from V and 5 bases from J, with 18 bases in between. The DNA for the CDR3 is TGCGCCAGCAGCCAACCTGTGGCGAACAAGGGGACTGAAGCTTTCTTT. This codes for CASSQPVANKGTEAFF.

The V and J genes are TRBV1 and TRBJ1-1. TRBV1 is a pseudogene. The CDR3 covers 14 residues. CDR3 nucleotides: TGCACCAGCAGCCAAGATGAGGGTAACACTGAAGCTTTCTTT. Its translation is CTSSQDEGNTEAFF.